These T cell receptor beta chains were read from a single sample in a study of blood T cell repertoires in COVID-19. Produced via immunoSEQ multiplex PCR; TCRdb's table is partial and in-frame only. The repertoire holds around 240,000 clones, with around 80% as singletons. Source material: peripheral blood. The source is a woman of 80 years or more with acute or convalescent COVID-19. Each CDR3 is given with its conserved first and last residue. A D gene is named only where the DNA matches it firmly. Expanded clones get a size class; other rows say once, few or many, or leave the size out.

V gene,J gene,clone size,D gene,CDR3 DNA,CDR3 protein
TRBV4-2,TRBJ1-4,NA,NA,TGTGCCAGCAGCCGGGGGGAACAGGTTAATGAAAAACTGTTTTTT,CASSRGEQVNEKLFF
TRBV6-5,TRBJ2-6,NA,TRBD1,TGTGCCAGCACCGACGACAGGGCTTACGTCCTGACTTTC,CASTDDRAYVLTF
TRBV5-4,TRBJ2-7,NA,TRBD2,TGTGCCAGCAGCTTAACTAGCGGCGAGGAGCAGTACTTC,CASSLTSGEEQYF
TRBV5-1,TRBJ1-2,NA,NA,TGCGCCAGCAGCTTAACAGGGTACGGGGACTATGGCTACACCTTC,CASSLTGYGDYGYTF
TRBV5-1,TRBJ1-1,NA,TRBD1,TGCGCCAGCAGGAGACAGGGGTTTGTTGGAATGAACACTGAAGCTTTCTTT,CASRRQGFVGMNTEAFF
TRBV27,TRBJ2-1,NA,NA,TGTGCCAGCAGTTCCCCTGGAGCCCTGAGCTCCTACAATGAGCAGTTCTTC,CASSSPGALSSYNEQFF
TRBV7-8,TRBJ2-2,NA,NA,TGTGCCAGCATCCCACCCCAAGGCGGGTCAAACACCGGGGAGCTGTTTTTT,CASIPPQGGSNTGELFF
TRBV30,TRBJ1-2,NA,TRBD1,TGTGCCTGGACCCTAGTCCAGGGGGCCTATGGCTACACCTTC,CAWTLVQGAYGYTF
TRBV2,TRBJ2-5,NA,TRBD1,TGTGCCACCGATCGAGGGACAGGTGACAAGACCCAGTACTTC,CATDRGTGDKTQYF
TRBV19,TRBJ2-1,NA,NA,TGCGCCAGTAGTATAAGGGGGGCGAGAGGGGGCAACTCCTACAATGAGCAGTTCTTC,CASSIRGARGGNSYNEQFF
TRBV6-6,TRBJ2-7,NA,NA,TGTGCCAGCAGTTACTCCGCGGACTCCCCTTCCTACGAGCAGTACTTC,CASSYSADSPSYEQYF
TRBV18,TRBJ2-1,NA,TRBD2,TGTGCCAGCTCCCCGAAGGGACTAACACTTTCCTACAATGAGCAGTTCTTC,CASSPKGLTLSYNEQFF
TRBV7-9,TRBJ1-1,few,TRBD1,TGTGCCAGCAGATCGACAGGGTCGGACACTGAAGCTTTCTTT,CASRSTGSDTEAFF
TRBV11-2,TRBJ2-7,NA,TRBD2,TGTGCCAGCAGCTTAGTGGTAGCGGGCGGATTCTACGAGCAGTACTTC,CASSLVVAGGFYEQYF
TRBV5-1,TRBJ2-3,NA,NA,TGCGCCAGCAGCTTCGCAGGTTCCACAGATACGCAGTATTTT,CASSFAGSTDTQYF
TRBV5-4,TRBJ2-7,NA,TRBD2,TGTGCCAGCAGCTCGAGGGGGACTAGAAGGTTTAGCGAGCAGTACTTC,CASSSRGTRRFSEQYF
TRBV5-6,TRBJ2-5,NA,NA,TGTGCCAGCAGCCCTCTGACAGGAGCTGAGACCCAGTACTTC,CASSPLTGAETQYF
TRBV11-3,TRBJ1-2,NA,NA,TGTGCCAGCAGCTTAGATCATGGGCGGGGCTATGGCTACACCTTC,CASSLDHGRGYGYTF
TRBV13,TRBJ2-1,few,TRBD2,TGTGCCAGCAGCTTATACAGCGGGGGGACCAATGAGCAGTTCTTC,CASSLYSGGTNEQFF
TRBV28,TRBJ2-5,NA,TRBD1,TGTGCCAGCAGTTCCTCGGGGACAGGGAGTGAGACCCAGTACTTC,CASSSSGTGSETQYF
TRBV5-1,TRBJ1-1,NA,TRBD1,TGCGCCAGCACCTCGGGGACAGCGTCAGTTGAAGCTTTCTTT,CASTSGTASVEAFF
TRBV2,TRBJ1-2,NA,NA,TGTGCCAGCACCGAGCCGGGTCGCTATGGCTACACCTTC,CASTEPGRYGYTF
TRBV19,TRBJ1-2,NA,TRBD1,TGTGCCAGTAGTATGTCCTTACAGGGGCCGGCCTATGGCTACACCTTC,CASSMSLQGPAYGYTF
TRBV4-1,TRBJ2-5,NA,NA,TGCGCCAGCAGCCGCTCCATGGCTGGTATAGAGACCCAGTACTTC,CASSRSMAGIETQYF
TRBV28,TRBJ1-5,once,TRBD1,TGTGCCAGCAGGACGCGAAGACAGGGTAGAGGGAATCAGCCCCAGCATTTT,CASRTRRQGRGNQPQHF
TRBV5-4,TRBJ2-7,NA,TRBD1,TGTGCCAGTCGAGGACAGGCTCCAACCTACGAGCAGTACTTC,CASRGQAPTYEQYF
TRBV6-5,TRBJ2-7,NA,TRBD1,TGTGCCAGCAGGATAACAGGGGGAGTTTCCTACGAGCAGTACTTC,CASRITGGVSYEQYF
TRBV1,TRBJ2-7,NA,NA,TGCACCAGCAGCCAACTTCGGACAGACCGACTCAGAATGACGACCTACGAGCAGTACTTC,CTSSQLRTDRLRMTTYEQYF